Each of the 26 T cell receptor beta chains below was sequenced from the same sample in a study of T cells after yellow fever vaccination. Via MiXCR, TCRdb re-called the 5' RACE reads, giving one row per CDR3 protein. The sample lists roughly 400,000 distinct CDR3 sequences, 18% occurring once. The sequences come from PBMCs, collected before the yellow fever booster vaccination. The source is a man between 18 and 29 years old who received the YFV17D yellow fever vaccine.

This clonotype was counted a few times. The CDR3 DNA follows: TGTGCCAGTAGGCCAGGGGACTCTGGGGCCAACGTCCTGACTTTC. Its translation: CASRPGDSGANVLTF. The chain combines TRBV19 with TRBJ2-6; tentative D call: TRBD1 (6 bases). Germline assignment: CDR1 LNHDA and CDR2 SQIVND (reference sequence). V lost 6 bases to trimming and J lost 0 bases, with 9 bases between them. CDR3 length: 15 amino acids.

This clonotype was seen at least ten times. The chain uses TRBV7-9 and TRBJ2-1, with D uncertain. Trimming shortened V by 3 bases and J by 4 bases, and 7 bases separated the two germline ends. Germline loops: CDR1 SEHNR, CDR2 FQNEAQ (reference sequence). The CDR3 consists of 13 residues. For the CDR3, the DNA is TGTGCCAGCAGCTTCGAGGCGTACAATGAGCAGTTCTTC. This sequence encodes CASSFEAYNEQFF.

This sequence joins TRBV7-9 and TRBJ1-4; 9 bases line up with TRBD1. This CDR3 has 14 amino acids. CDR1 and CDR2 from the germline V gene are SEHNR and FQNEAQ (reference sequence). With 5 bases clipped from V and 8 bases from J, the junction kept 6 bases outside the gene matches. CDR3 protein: CASSLGQGHEKLFF. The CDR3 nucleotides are TGTGCCAGCAGCCTGGGACAGGGTCACGAAAAACTGTTTTTT.

As DNA, the CDR3 is TGTGCCAGCAGGCCCGGGACTATACCAGATACGCAGTATTTT. Protein sequence: CASRPGTIPDTQYF. This rearrangement joins TRBV6-5 to TRBJ2-3; 7 bases fit TRBD2. V gave up 6 bases and J gave up 4 bases; unmatched junction bases: 7. CDR1 is MNHEY, CDR2 SVGAGI, per germline. The CDR3 loop spans 14 amino acids.

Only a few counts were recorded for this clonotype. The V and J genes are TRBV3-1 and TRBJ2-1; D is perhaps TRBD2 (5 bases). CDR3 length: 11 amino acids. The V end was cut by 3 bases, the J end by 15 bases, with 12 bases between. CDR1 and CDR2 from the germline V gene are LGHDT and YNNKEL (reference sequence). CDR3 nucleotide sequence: TGTGCCAGCAGCCAGGGTAGCGTAGCGTTCTTC. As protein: CASSQGSVAFF.

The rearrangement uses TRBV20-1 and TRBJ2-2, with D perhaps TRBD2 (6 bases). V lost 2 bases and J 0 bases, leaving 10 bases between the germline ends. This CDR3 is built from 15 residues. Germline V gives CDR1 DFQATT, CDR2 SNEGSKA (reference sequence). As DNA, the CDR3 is TGCAGTGCTAGACGGGCGGGGACGAACACCGGGGAGCTGTTTTTT. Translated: CSARRAGTNTGELFF.

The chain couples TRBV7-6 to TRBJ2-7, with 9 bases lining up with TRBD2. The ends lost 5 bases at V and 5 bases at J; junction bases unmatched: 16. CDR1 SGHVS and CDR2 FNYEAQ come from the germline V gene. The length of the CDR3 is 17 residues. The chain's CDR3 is CASSTRPRGGALNEQYF. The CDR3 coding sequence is TGTGCCAGCAGCACACGCCCTCGCGGGGGGGCTCTGAACGAGCAGTACTTC.

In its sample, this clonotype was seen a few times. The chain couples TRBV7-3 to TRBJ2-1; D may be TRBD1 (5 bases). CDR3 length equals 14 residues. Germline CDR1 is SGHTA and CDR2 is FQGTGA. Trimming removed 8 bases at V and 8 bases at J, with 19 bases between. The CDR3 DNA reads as TGTGCCAGCTCCATTTCAGGGTCTGGGGATGAGCAGTTCTTC. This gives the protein CASSISGSGDEQFF.

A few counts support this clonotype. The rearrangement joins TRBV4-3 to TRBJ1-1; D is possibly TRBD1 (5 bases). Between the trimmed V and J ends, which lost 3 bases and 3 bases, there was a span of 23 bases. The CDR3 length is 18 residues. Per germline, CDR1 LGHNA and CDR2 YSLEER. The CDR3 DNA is TGCGCCAGCAGCCAGAGGACGTATACAGCTGGGGGATACACTGAAGCTTTCTTT. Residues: CASSQRTYTAGGYTEAFF.

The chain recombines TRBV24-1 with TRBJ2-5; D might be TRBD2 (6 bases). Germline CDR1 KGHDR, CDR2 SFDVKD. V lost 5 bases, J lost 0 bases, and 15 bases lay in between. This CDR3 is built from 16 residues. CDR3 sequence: CATSARGRGYQETQYF. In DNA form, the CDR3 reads TGTGCCACCAGTGCAAGAGGTCGGGGGTACCAAGAGACCCAGTACTTC.

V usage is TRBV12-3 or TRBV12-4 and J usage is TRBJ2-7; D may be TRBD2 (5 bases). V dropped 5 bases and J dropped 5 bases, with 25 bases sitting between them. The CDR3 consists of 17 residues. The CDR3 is CASSPEAPDLTRDEQYF. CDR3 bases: TGTGCCAGCAGTCCTGAGGCCCCGGACTTAACGAGGGACGAGCAGTACTTC.

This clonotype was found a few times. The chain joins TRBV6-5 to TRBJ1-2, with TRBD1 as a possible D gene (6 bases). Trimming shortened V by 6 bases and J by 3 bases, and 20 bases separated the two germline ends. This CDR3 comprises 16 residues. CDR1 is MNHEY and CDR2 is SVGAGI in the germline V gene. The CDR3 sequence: CASSDGPSGVHYGYTF. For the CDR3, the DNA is TGTGCCAGCAGCGACGGGCCATCAGGGGTACACTATGGCTACACCTTC.

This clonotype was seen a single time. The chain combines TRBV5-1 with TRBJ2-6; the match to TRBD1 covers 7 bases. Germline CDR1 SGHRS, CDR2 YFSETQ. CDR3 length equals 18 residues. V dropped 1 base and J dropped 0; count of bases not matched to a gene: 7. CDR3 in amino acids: CASSLFGQDPSGANVLTF. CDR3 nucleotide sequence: TGCGCCAGCAGCTTGTTCGGACAGGACCCCTCTGGGGCCAACGTCCTGACTTTC.

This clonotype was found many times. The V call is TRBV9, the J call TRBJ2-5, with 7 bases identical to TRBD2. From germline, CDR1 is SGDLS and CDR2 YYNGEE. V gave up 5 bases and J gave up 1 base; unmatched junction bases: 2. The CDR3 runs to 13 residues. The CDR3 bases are TGTGCCAGCAGTGGCGGGGGCCAAGAGACCCAGTACTTC. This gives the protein CASSGGGQETQYF.

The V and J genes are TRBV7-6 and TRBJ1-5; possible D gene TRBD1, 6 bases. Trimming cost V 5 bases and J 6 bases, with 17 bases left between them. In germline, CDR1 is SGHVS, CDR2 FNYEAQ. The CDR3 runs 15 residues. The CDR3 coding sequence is TGTGCCAGCAGCCCTCAGGCGGGGGCCGGTCAGCCCCAGCATTTT. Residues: CASSPQAGAGQPQHF.

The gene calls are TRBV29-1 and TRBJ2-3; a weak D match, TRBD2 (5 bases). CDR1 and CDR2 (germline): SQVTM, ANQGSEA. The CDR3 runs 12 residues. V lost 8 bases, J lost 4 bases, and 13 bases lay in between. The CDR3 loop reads CSTAGGPDTQYF. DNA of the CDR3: TGCAGCACCGCCGGAGGCCCAGATACGCAGTATTTT.

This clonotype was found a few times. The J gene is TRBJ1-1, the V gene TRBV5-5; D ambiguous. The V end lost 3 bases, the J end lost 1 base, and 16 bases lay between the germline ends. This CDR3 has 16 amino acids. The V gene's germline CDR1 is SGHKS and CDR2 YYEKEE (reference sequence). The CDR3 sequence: CASSSGRGYANTEAFF. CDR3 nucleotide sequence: TGTGCCAGCAGCTCAGGACGTGGTTATGCGAACACTGAAGCTTTCTTT.

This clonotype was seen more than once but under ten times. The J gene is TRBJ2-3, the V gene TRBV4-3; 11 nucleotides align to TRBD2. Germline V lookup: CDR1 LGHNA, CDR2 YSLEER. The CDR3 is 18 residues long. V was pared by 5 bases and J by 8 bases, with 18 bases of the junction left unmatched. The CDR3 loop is CASSYTSGGRNFLSTQYF. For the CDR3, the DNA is TGCGCCAGCAGCTATACTAGCGGGGGCCGAAACTTTCTCAGTACGCAGTATTTT.

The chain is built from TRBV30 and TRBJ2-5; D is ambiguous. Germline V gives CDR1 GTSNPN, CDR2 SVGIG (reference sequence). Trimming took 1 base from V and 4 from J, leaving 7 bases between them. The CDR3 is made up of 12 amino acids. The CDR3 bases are TGTGCCTGGAGTGGTGTGGGAGAGACCCAGTACTTC. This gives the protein CAWSGVGETQYF.

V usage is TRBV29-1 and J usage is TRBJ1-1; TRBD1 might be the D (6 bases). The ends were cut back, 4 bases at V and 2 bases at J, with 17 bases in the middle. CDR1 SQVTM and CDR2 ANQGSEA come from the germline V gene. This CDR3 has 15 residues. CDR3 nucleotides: TGCAGCGTTGCCGGGACCACCAGGGGTAACACTGAAGCTTTCTTT. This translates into CSVAGTTRGNTEAFF.

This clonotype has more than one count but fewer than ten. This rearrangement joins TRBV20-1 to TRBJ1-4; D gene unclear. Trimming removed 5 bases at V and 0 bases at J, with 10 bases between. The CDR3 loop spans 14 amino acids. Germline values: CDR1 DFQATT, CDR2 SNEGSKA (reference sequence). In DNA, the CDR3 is TGCAGTGCTGGAGGAGAGTCAACTAATGAAAAACTGTTTTTT. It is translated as CSAGGESTNEKLFF.

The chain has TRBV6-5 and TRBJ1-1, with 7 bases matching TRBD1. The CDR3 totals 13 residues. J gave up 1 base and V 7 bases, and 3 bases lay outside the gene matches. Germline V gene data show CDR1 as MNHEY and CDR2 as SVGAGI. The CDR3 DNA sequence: TGTGCCAGCACCCAGGGGGGGAACACTGAAGCTTTCTTT. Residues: CASTQGGNTEAFF.

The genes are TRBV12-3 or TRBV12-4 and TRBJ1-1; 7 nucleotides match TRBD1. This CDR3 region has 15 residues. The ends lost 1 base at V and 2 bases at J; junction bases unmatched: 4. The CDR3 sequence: CASSLGQGSNTEAFF. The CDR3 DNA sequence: TGTGCCAGCAGTTTAGGACAGGGCTCCAACACTGAAGCTTTCTTT.

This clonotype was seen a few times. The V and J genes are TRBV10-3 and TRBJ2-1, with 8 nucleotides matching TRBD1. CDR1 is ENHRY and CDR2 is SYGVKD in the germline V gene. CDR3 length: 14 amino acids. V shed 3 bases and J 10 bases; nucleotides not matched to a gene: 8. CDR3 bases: TGTGCCATCAGTGACAGGGTCCCAGGGGGCGAGCAGTTCTTC. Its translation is CAISDRVPGGEQFF.

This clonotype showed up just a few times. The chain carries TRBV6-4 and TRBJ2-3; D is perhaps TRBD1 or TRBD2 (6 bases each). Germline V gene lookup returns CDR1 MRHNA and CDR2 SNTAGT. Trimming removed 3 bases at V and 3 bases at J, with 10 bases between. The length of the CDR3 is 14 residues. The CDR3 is CASSEGGPTDTQYF. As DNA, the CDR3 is TGTGCCAGCAGTGAAGGGGGGCCGACAGATACGCAGTATTTT.

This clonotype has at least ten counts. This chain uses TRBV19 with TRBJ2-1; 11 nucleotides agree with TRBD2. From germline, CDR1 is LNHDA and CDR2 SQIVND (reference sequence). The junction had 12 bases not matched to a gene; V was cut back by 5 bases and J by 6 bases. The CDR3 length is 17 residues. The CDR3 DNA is TGTGCCAGTAGTCCCGAACCCCTAGCGGGGGGCATCAATGAGCAGTTCTTC. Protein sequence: CASSPEPLAGGINEQFF.